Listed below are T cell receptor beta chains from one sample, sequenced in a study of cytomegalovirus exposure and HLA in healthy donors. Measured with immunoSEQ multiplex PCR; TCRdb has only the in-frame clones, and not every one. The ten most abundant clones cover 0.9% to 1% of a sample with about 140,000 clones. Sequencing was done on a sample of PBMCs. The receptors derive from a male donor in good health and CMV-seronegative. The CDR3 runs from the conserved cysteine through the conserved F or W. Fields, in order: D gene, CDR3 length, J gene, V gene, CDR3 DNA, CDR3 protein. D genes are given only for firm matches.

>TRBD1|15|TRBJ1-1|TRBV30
TGTGCCTGGAGTGTACAGGGGGGCATGAACACTGAAGCTTTCTTT
CAWSVQGGMNTEAFF
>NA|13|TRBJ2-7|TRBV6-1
TGTGCCAGCAGCGAGGACAGACCCTACGAGCAGTACTTC
CASSEDRPYEQYF
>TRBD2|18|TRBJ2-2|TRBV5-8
TGTGCCAGCAGCTTGGCCCAGCTAGCGGGGGGATTCACCGGGGAGCTGTTTTTT
CASSLAQLAGGFTGELFF
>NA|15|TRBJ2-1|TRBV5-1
TGCGCCAGCACTCCGGTGGGCGTCTCCTACAATGAGCAGTTCTTC
CASTPVGVSYNEQFF
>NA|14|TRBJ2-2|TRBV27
TGTGCCAGCAGTCGCACCGGTGTTTCCGGGGAGCTGTTTTTT
CASSRTGVSGELFF
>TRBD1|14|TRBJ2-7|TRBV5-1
TGCGCCAGCAGCCCCGGGGACAGAACCTACGAGCAGTACTTC
CASSPGDRTYEQYF
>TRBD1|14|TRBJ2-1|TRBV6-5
TGTGCCAGCAGTGATTGGACAGGATACAATGAGCAGTTCTTC
CASSDWTGYNEQFF
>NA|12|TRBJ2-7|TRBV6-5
TGTGCCAGCAGTGCTCCGGGATACGAGCAGTACTTC
CASSAPGYEQYF
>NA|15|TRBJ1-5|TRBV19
TGTGCCAGTAGAGTACCAGCGCAGCGGGATCAGCCCCAGCATTTT
CASRVPAQRDQPQHF
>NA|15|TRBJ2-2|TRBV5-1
TGCGCCAGCAGTTCCCGACAGCAGAACACCGGGGAGCTGTTTTTT
CASSSRQQNTGELFF
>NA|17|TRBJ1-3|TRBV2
TGTGCCAGCAGTAGACCGGGGACACGACTCTCGGGAAACACCATATATTTT
CASSRPGTRLSGNTIYF
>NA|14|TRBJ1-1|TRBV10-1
TGCGCCAGCAGTAAGGACAGCACAATCACTGAAGCTTTCTTT
CASSKDSTITEAFF
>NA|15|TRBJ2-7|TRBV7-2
TGTGCCAGCAGCTTAGCGCCGGGTAACGTCTACGAGCAGTACTTC
CASSLAPGNVYEQYF
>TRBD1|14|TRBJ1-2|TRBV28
TGTGCCAGCAGTGAGGGACAGCTAAACTATGGCTACACCTTC
CASSEGQLNYGYTF
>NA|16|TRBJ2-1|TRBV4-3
TGCGCCAGCAGCCAAGACGACGCGGGGTTCTACAATGAGCAGTTCTTC
CASSQDDAGFYNEQFF
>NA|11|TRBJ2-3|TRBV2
TGTGCCAGCAGCTCCACAGATACGCAGTATTTT
CASSSTDTQYF
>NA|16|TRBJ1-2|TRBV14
TGTGCCAGCAGCCAAGATCGGCGGGGGACAAGGGATGGCTACACCTTC
CASSQDRRGTRDGYTF
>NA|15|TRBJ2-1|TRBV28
TGTGCCAGCAGTTTAGGGGGGACGGGGGACAATGAGCAGTTCTTC
CASSLGGTGDNEQFF
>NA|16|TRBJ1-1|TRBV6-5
TGTGCCAGCAGTTACCTCCAGACAGGTGTGAACACTGAAGCTTTCTTT
CASSYLQTGVNTEAFF
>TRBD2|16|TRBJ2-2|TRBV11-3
TGTGCCAGCAGCTCCCCTAGCGGGAGGGCCACCGGGGAGCTGTTTTTT
CASSSPSGRATGELFF
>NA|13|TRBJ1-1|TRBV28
TGTGCCAGTCCCGATTCGGGGAACACTGAAGCTTTCTTT
CASPDSGNTEAFF
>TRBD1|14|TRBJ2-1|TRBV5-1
TGCGCCAGCAGCCCCCGACAGGGGCACAATGAGCAGTTCTTC
CASSPRQGHNEQFF
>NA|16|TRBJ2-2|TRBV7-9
TGTGCCAGCAGCTTAGGGACAGCTGGGGGCCCCGGGGAGCTGTTTTTT
CASSLGTAGGPGELFF
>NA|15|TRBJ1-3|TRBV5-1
TGCGCCAGCAGCCGGGACTCCTCCTCTGGAAACACCATATATTTT
CASSRDSSSGNTIYF
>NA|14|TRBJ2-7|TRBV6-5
TGTGCCAGCAGCAGACTTGTCCCCGATTACGAGCAGTACTTC
CASSRLVPDYEQYF
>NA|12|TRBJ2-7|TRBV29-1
TGCAGCGTTGAAGAAGCGGCGAACGAGCAGTACTTC
CSVEEAANEQYF